A selection of T cell receptor beta chains follows, all from one sample in a study of regulatory T cells in long-lasting Graves disease. TCRdb reanalysed the multiplex PCR reads using MiXCR and keeps one entry per CDR3 protein. Of more than 300,000 distinct CDR3 sequences in the sample, around 15% were seen once. This sample was shared with a second study, whose subject was T cells in Graves' hyperthyroidism and ophthalmopathy.

This specimen consisted of peripheral blood mononuclear cells (PBMCs), obtained at new diagnosis, from a patient treated with antithyroid drugs. These receptors were taken from a woman aged 18-29 years with Graves disease. Each CDR3 is given with its conserved first and last residue. D genes are given only for firm matches. Only part of the rows carry a size: once, few, many, or a class if the clone is expanded.

j_gene,d_gene,v_gene,abundance,CDR3aa,CDR3nt
TRBJ1-2,.,TRBV2,many,CASSEEGTNYGYTF,TGTGCCAGCAGTGAGGAAGGGACAAATTATGGCTACACCTTC
TRBJ2-7,.,TRBV6-9,many,CASSYSPSKGEQYF,TGTGCCAGCAGTTACTCACCATCCAAGGGGGAGCAGTACTTC
TRBJ2-3,.,TRBV7-9,many,CASSLDGPGTDTQYF,TGTGCCAGCAGCTTAGACGGCCCGGGCACAGATACGCAGTATTTT
TRBJ1-3,.,TRBV18,many,CASEASSGNTIYF,TGTGCCTCCGAAGCGAGCTCTGGAAACACCATATATTTT
TRBJ2-7,.,TRBV24-1,.,CATSDFNRGEQYF,TGTGCCACCAGTGATTTCAACCGGGGCGAGCAGTACTTC
TRBJ1-1,TRBD1,TRBV29-1,few,CSVIGQGNTEAFF,TGCAGCGTCATTGGACAGGGGAACACTGAAGCTTTCTTT
TRBJ2-7,.,TRBV20-1,many,CSARDPGVSYEQYF,TGCAGTGCTAGAGATCCCGGAGTGAGCTACGAGCAGTACTTC
TRBJ2-2,.,TRBV12-3/TRBV12-4,many,CASSFTRNTGELFF,TGTGCCAGCAGTTTTACTCGGAACACCGGGGAGCTGTTTTTT
TRBJ1-1,.,TRBV19,.,CASTNDRNTEAFF,TGTGCCAGTACCAACGACAGGAACACTGAAGCTTTCTTT
TRBJ1-5,.,TRBV7-6,few,CASSALRSNQPQHF,TGTGCCAGCAGCGCCCTCCGTAGCAATCAGCCCCAGCATTTT
TRBJ2-3,.,TRBV3-1,.,CASSQGLLGGTDTQYF,TGTGCCAGCAGCCAGGGGCTGCTGGGGGGCACAGATACGCAGTATTTT
TRBJ2-3,.,TRBV5-1,many,CASSFGSPDTQYF,TGCGCCAGCAGCTTTGGCTCCCCCGATACGCAGTATTTT
TRBJ2-3,TRBD2,TRBV9,many,CASSATSGSTDTQYF,TGTGCCAGCAGCGCGACTAGCGGGAGCACAGATACGCAGTATTTT
TRBJ1-5,TRBD1,TRBV4-1,few,CASSQQSGGQPQHF,TGCGCCAGCAGCCAACAGTCAGGGGGACAGCCCCAGCATTTT
TRBJ2-5,.,TRBV7-3,.,CASSLLGTQETQYF,TGTGCCAGCAGCCTTCTTGGGACCCAAGAGACCCAGTACTTC
TRBJ2-7,TRBD2,TRBV15,many,CATSPPFRAGGYEQYF,TGTGCCACCAGCCCCCCCTTTAGAGCGGGGGGCTACGAGCAGTACTTC
TRBJ1-2,.,TRBV7-6,few,CASSPEVGSGVGYTF,TGTGCCAGCAGCCCAGAGGTCGGCTCCGGGGTTGGCTACACCTTC
TRBJ1-2,.,TRBV11-2,many,CASSPRRQEMRGYTF,TGTGCCAGCAGCCCACGGCGGCAGGAGATGAGGGGCTACACCTTC
TRBJ1-2,.,TRBV19,.,CASSKLQGYYGYTF,TGTGCCAGTAGTAAATTACAGGGATACTATGGCTACACCTTC
TRBJ1-2,.,TRBV27,.,CASSDRRFYGYTF,TGTGCCAGCAGTGACCGGAGATTCTATGGCTACACCTTC
TRBJ1-5,.,TRBV2,many,CASSPDRYNQPQHF,TGTGCCAGCAGCCCCGACAGATACAATCAGCCCCAGCATTTT
TRBJ1-6,.,TRBV20-1,.,CSAKFLGRADSPLHF,TGCAGTGCTAAGTTCCTGGGGAGGGCGGATTCACCCCTCCACTTT
TRBJ2-7,TRBD2,TRBV28,many,CASSLPAGEVFRVGNEQYF,TGTGCCAGCAGTTTACCGGCGGGAGAAGTCTTTCGGGTCGGTAACGAGCAGTACTTC
TRBJ1-4,TRBD1,TRBV6-5,.,CASSYSGTGEKLFF,TGTGCCAGCAGTTACTCAGGGACAGGCGAAAAACTGTTTTTT
TRBJ2-7,.,TRBV7-3,many,CASSSRTEGEQYF,TGTGCCAGCAGCTCCAGGACAGAGGGAGAGCAGTACTTC
TRBJ2-3,TRBD2,TRBV24-1,.,CATSDPGTSGNYRYF,TGTGCCACCAGTGACCCCGGGACTAGCGGGAATTATCGGTATTTT
TRBJ1-2,.,TRBV30,many,CAWNKLRTVGNYGYTF,TGTGCCTGGAACAAACTCAGGACAGTGGGGAACTATGGCTACACCTTC
TRBJ2-1,TRBD2,TRBV30,many,CAWSRTSGIEQFF,TGTGCCTGGAGCAGGACTAGCGGGATTGAGCAGTTCTTC
TRBJ2-1,TRBD2,TRBV5-1,many,CASTPGLAGNGEQFF,TGCGCCAGCACCCCCGGCCTAGCGGGAAACGGTGAGCAGTTCTTC
TRBJ2-1,TRBD1,TRBV5-1,many,CASSAGQETFNEQFF,TGCGCCAGCAGCGCCGGACAGGAGACCTTCAATGAGCAGTTCTTC
TRBJ2-5,TRBD1,TRBV4-2,.,CTSSPTDRGEETQYF,TGTACCAGCAGCCCGACCGACAGGGGAGAAGAGACCCAGTACTTC
TRBJ2-7,.,TRBV6-1,few,CASSPDGFLYEQYF,TGTGCCAGCAGTCCCGACGGGTTCCTCTACGAGCAGTACTTC
TRBJ2-1,TRBD2,TRBV9,few,CASSDGGTSNEQFF,TGTGCCAGCAGTGATGGTGGGACTAGCAATGAGCAGTTCTTC
TRBJ2-3,TRBD2,TRBV10-3,.,CAISASLSGGPTDTQYF,TGTGCCATCAGCGCCTCCCTTAGCGGGGGGCCCACAGATACGCAGTATTTT
TRBJ2-2,.,TRBV11-2,.,CASKTGINTGELFF,TGTGCCAGCAAAACAGGGATAAACACCGGGGAGCTGTTTTTT
TRBJ2-2,TRBD2,TRBV4-1,.,CASSQGASGRYTGELFF,TGCGCCAGCAGCCAAGGGGCTAGCGGGAGATACACCGGGGAGCTGTTTTTT
TRBJ2-7,.,TRBV6-1,many,CASRASGVRRDEQYF,TGTGCCAGCCGGGCTTCGGGGGTCCGCCGGGACGAGCAGTACTTC
TRBJ1-3,.,TRBV6-2/TRBV6-3,.,CASSYVGGNTIYF,TGTGCCAGCAGTTACGTAGGTGGAAACACCATATATTTT
TRBJ2-1,.,TRBV5-1,few,CASSLRVYGEQFF,TGCGCCAGCAGCCTGCGGGTATACGGTGAGCAGTTCTTC
TRBJ2-5,.,TRBV10-2,.,CASSDRQETQYF,TGCGCCAGCAGTGACCGGCAAGAGACCCAGTACTTC
TRBJ2-1,TRBD2,TRBV20-1,.,CSAGGRAYEQFF,TGCAGTGCGGGCGGGAGGGCCTATGAGCAGTTCTTC
TRBJ2-1,TRBD2,TRBV19,few,CASSTIAGGPYNEQFF,TGTGCCAGTAGTACAATAGCGGGAGGGCCGTACAATGAGCAGTTCTTC
TRBJ1-1,.,TRBV10-3,few,CAISESGGRGYTEAFF,TGTGCCATCAGTGAGTCCGGTGGCAGGGGATACACTGAAGCTTTCTTT
TRBJ1-5,.,TRBV20-1,many,CSASRRGISNQPQHF,TGCAGTGCTAGTCGTCGGGGGATTAGCAATCAGCCCCAGCATTTT
TRBJ2-4,TRBD2,TRBV24-1,many,CATSDSLTSGENIQYF,TGTGCCACCAGTGATTCCTTGACTAGCGGGGAAAACATTCAGTACTTC
TRBJ1-2,TRBD1,TRBV6-1,many,CTSSLTGVYGYTF,TGTACCAGCAGCCTAACAGGGGTTTATGGCTACACCTTC